This TCR beta chain was sequenced in a study of cytomegalovirus exposure and HLA in healthy donors. Details on this clone: The antigen remains unidentified.

The CDR3 is made up of 12 amino acids. Germline V gene lookup returns CDR1 SNHLY and CDR2 FYNNEI. Trimming left V 1 base short and J 5 bases short, with 5 bases between. Both 60 Vbeta primers and 13 Jbeta primers went into the PCR. Clones were read by immunoSEQ multiplex PCR, and TCRdb kept only the in-frame ones, dropping some. The repertoire includes some 120,000 clones, over 80% of them detected once, and about 0.22% sits in the top ten. Whole-study results and caveats: Some V segments, including TRBV6-2 and TRBV6-3, were excluded as indistinguishable. In a later analysis, most CMV-associated TCR beta chains appeared HLA-restricted. An analysis done earlier found most TCR beta V segments productive about 90% or about 30% of the time. Immune exposure information available was restricted to CMV serostatus.

V and J are TRBV2 and TRBJ1-2; D gene uncertain. The sequence was collected from a man in his forties or fifties in good health and CMV-seronegative. Sequenced: PBMCs. This CDR3 reads CASSEESYGYTF. In nucleotides, the CDR3 is TGTGCCAGCAGTGAAGAGAGTTATGGCTACACCTTC.